The 22 T cell receptor beta chains listed next were all sequenced from one sample in a study of blood T cell repertoires in COVID-19 (dated by TCRdb to 2019 to 2021). The method was the immunoSEQ multiplex PCR assay. Sourced from immuneACCESS, this table was stored by TCRdb with only in-frame sequences that have V and J called. A share of the clones is absent; for the studies checked, an unresolved V gene accounts for under half, and the remainder has no known explanation. A total of 110,000 to 150,000 clones appear in this sample, 81% of them only once. The top ten clonotypes cover approximately 8% of the sample. Sample: peripheral blood. The receptor source for this set is a human donor in a cohort sampled during active COVID-19.

The chain joins TRBV18 to TRBJ2-7, with D possibly being TRBD2 (6 bases). Germline assignment: CDR1 KGHSH and CDR2 LQKENI. The CDR3 has 13 amino acids. V lost 2 bases, J lost 5 bases, and 10 bases lay in between. In nucleotides, the CDR3 is TGTGCCAGCTCACCAAGGAGGGGCCACGAGCAGTACTTC. Amino acid sequence: CASSPRRGHEQYF.

The genes are TRBV18 and TRBJ2-7; D perhaps matches TRBD1 (5 bases). Trimming stripped 6 bases from V and 0 bases from J, with 12 bases between. CDR3 length: 14 residues. Germline V gives CDR1 KGHSH, CDR2 LQKENI. CDR3 nucleotide sequence: TGTGCCAGCTCGCACGACAGTGGCTCCTACGAGCAGTACTTC. Protein sequence: CASSHDSGSYEQYF.

J is TRBJ1-6 and V is TRBV9; 8 positions agree with TRBD1. V was pared by 3 bases and J by 9 bases, with 5 bases of the junction left unmatched. This CDR3 is 14 amino acids long. The germline V gene encodes CDR1 SGDLS and CDR2 YYNGEE. The CDR3 sequence is CASSAQGESSPLHF. The CDR3 region has the DNA TGTGCCAGCAGCGCACAGGGGGAATCTTCACCCCTCCACTTT.

CDR3 sequence: CASSQGTTRYFSTDTQYF. CDR3 DNA: TGCGCCAGCAGCCAAGGGACTACCCGGTACTTTAGCACAGATACGCAGTATTTT. J is TRBJ2-3 and V is TRBV4-3; D may be TRBD2 (6 bases). The CDR3 is 18 residues long. Germline V gene lookup returns CDR1 LGHNA and CDR2 YSLEER. The V end was cut by 1 base, the J end by 0 bases, with 17 bases between.

V gene TRBV10-3 combines with J gene TRBJ2-7, with 10 bases lining up with TRBD1. The germline gives CDR1 ENHRY, CDR2 SYGVKD. This CDR3 has 16 residues. V was clipped by 3 bases and J by 0 bases; unmatched bases: 5. The CDR3 sequence is CAISDPGTGVSYEQYF. The CDR3, as DNA: TGTGCCATCAGTGATCCCGGGACAGGGGTCTCCTACGAGCAGTACTTC.

This sequence joins TRBV6-2 or TRBV6-3 and TRBJ1-5, with D perhaps TRBD1 (6 bases). The V end lost 2 bases, the J end lost 6 bases, and 14 bases lay between the germline ends. Germline V gene data show CDR1 as MNHEY and CDR2 as SVGEGT. This CDR3 has 15 residues. The CDR3 DNA reads TGTGCCAGCAGTTACACCACAGGGTTTGGTCAGCCCCAGCATTTT. Protein sequence: CASSYTTGFGQPQHF.

The V and J genes are TRBV19 and TRBJ1-2, with D perhaps TRBD1 (6 bases). V was cut by 4 bases and J by 0 bases, with 12 bases left in between. The CDR3 covers 15 residues. Germline V gene data show CDR1 as LNHDA and CDR2 as SQIVND (reference sequence). The CDR3 here is CASSSDRITNYGYTF. CDR3 nucleotide sequence: TGTGCCAGTAGTAGCGACAGGATAACTAACTATGGCTACACCTTC.

The chain combines TRBV7-9 with TRBJ1-4, with 7 bases lining up with TRBD1. Germline-derived CDR1 and CDR2 are SEHNR and FQNEAQ (reference sequence). The length of the CDR3 is 14 residues. V lost 1 base to trimming and J lost 6 bases; unmatched junction nucleotides: 2. CDR3 nucleotides: TGTGCCAGCAGCTTAGGACAGGGAGATGAAAAACTGTTTTTT. This gives the protein CASSLGQGDEKLFF.

This clone came up once. This chain links TRBV3-1 (or the pseudogene TRBV3-2) with TRBJ1-1; unclear D gene. CDR3 length: 13 residues. The germline V gene has CDR1 LGHDT and CDR2 YNNKEL (reference sequence). Deletions cut 4 bases from V and 5 bases from J, with 11 bases between. CDR3 sequence reads: CASSPHGRTEAFF. CDR3 bases: TGTGCCAGCAGCCCCCACGGTCGGACTGAAGCTTTCTTT.

The chain carries TRBV3-1 (or the pseudogene TRBV3-2) and TRBJ1-1; D possibly corresponds to TRBD1 (6 bases). V shed 2 bases and J shed 2 bases, with 18 bases lying between them. Per germline, CDR1 LGHDT and CDR2 YNNKEL (reference sequence). The CDR3 extends over 17 amino acids. The CDR3 protein is CASSQQAPGAYNTEAFF. CDR3 coding DNA: TGTGCCAGCAGCCAACAAGCGCCAGGGGCTTATAACACTGAAGCTTTCTTT.

This rearrangement joins TRBV5-1 to TRBJ2-3; TRBD2 matches 7 bases. CDR3 size: 14 residues. Germline trimming cut 2 bases from V and 7 bases from J; bases unmatched to any gene: 7. Germline loops: CDR1 SGHRS, CDR2 YFSETQ. CDR3: CASSFGGSIYTQYF. DNA of the CDR3: TGCGCCAGCAGCTTTGGCGGGAGTATTTATACGCAGTATTTT.

The rearrangement links TRBV18 to TRBJ2-1, with D unresolved. From germline, CDR1 is KGHSH and CDR2 LQKENI. V was trimmed by 3 bases and J by 2 bases, leaving 8 bases between them. The CDR3 has 14 residues. DNA of the CDR3: TGTGCCAGCTCACCTCCAGGAACCTACAATGAGCAGTTCTTC. This codes for CASSPPGTYNEQFF.

For the CDR3, the DNA is TGTGCCAGCAGTTCAAGGACAGGGTTCTATAATTCACCCCTCCACTTT. Its protein is CASSSRTGFYNSPLHF. V is TRBV28 and J is TRBJ1-6; TRBD1 matches 8 bases. CDR3 size: 16 residues. J was trimmed by 3 bases and V by 4 bases; bases with no gene match: 5. Germline loops: CDR1 MDHEN, CDR2 SYDVKM. Filled out from reference TRBV28 and TRBJ1-6, the complete variable domain reads DVKVTQSSRYLVKRTGEKVFLECVQDMDHENMFWYRQDPGLGLRLIYFSYDVKMKEKGDIPEGYSVSREKKERFSLILESASTNQTSMYLCASSSRTGFYNSPLHFGNGTRLTVT.

V gene TRBV29-1 combines with J gene TRBJ2-3; 7 bases match TRBD2. The CDR3 consists of 15 residues. Germline V lookup: CDR1 SQVTM, CDR2 ANQGSEA. After removal of 8 bases from V and 1 base from J, the junction contained 12 bases not matched to a gene. CDR3 coding DNA: TGCAGCTACTCCCCGCGGGAGTGGGGCACAGATACGCAGTATTTT. This gives the protein CSYSPREWGTDTQYF.

J is TRBJ2-5 and V is TRBV2, with a possible D match to TRBD2 (5 bases). Matching the DNA end better, TRBJ2-7 makes the J call doubtful. Germline CDR1 reads SNHLY; CDR2 reads FYNNEI. This CDR3 region has 13 residues. The CDR3 bases are TGTGCCAGCAGTGTCAAGGGAGTCTACGAGCAGTACTTC. It yields the protein CASSVKGVYEQYF.

J is TRBJ1-1 and V is TRBV14; D gene unclear. Trimming shortened V by 5 bases and J by 7 bases, and 11 bases separated the two germline ends. Germline CDR1 reads SGHDN; CDR2 reads FVKESK. The CDR3 is made up of 12 amino acids. Here the CDR3 DNA reads TGTGCCAGCAGCGAGCAGAGACTTGAAGCTTTCTTT. Translation: CASSEQRLEAFF.

The rearrangement uses TRBV11-2 and TRBJ1-5; a possible D gene is TRBD1 (5 bases). CDR1 SGHAT and CDR2 FQNNGV come from the germline V gene. This CDR3 region has 15 residues. Trimming removed 0 bases from V and 0 bases from J, with 6 bases in between. The CDR3 spells CASSLDRGSNQPQHF. The CDR3 nucleotides read TGTGCCAGCAGCTTAGATAGGGGTAGCAATCAGCCCCAGCATTTT.

J is TRBJ2-7 and V is TRBV6-5, with TRBD1 matching over 12 bases. The trim removed 6 bases at V and 5 bases at J, leaving 8 bases unmatched. There are 15 residues in the CDR3. Germline V gene data show CDR1 as MNHEY and CDR2 as SVGAGI. DNA of the CDR3: TGTGCCAGCAGGCGGCCGGGACAGGGGGCCCACGAGCAGTACTTC. Its translation is CASRRPGQGAHEQYF.

The rearrangement uses TRBV6-4 and TRBJ2-7; 10 nucleotides agree with TRBD1. Trimming took 8 bases from V and 2 from J; bases not matched to a gene: 6. Germline lookup yields CDR1 MRHNA and CDR2 SNTAGT. This CDR3 has 14 residues. The CDR3 region is CASPGQGTTYEQYF. CDR3 sequence (DNA): TGTGCCAGCCCGGGACAGGGGACCACCTACGAGCAGTACTTC.

V usage is TRBV5-1 and J usage is TRBJ1-5; 7 bases are a match to TRBD1. The CDR3 spans 14 residues. Germline assignment: CDR1 SGHRS and CDR2 YFSETQ. The ends lost 4 bases at V and 4 bases at J; junction bases unmatched: 5. Written as DNA, the CDR3 is TGCGCCAGCAGCCCCGGGACAGCTAATCAGCCCCAGCATTTT. Its protein is CASSPGTANQPQHF. Complete variable domain (other parts from reference TRBV5-1 and TRBJ1-5): KAGVTQTPRYLIKTRGQQVTLSCSPISGHRSVSWYQQTPGQGLQFLFEYFSETQRNKGNFPGRFSGRQFSNSRSEMNVSTLELGDSALYLCASSPGTANQPQHFGDGTRLSIL.

The rearrangement joins TRBV5-6 to TRBJ2-5; 8 nucleotides align to TRBD1. The germline V gene encodes CDR1 SGHDT and CDR2 YYEEEE. The CDR3 is 15 residues long. Trimming at V came to 2 bases and at J to 5 bases, leaving 8 bases not matched to a gene. DNA for the CDR3: TGTGCCAGCAGCTTAAACCGCAGGGGGCGGGAGACCCAGTACTTC. This sequence encodes CASSLNRRGRETQYF.

The genes are TRBV28 and TRBJ2-7; no firm D call. The CDR3 totals 15 residues. Trimming took off 3 bases at V and 0 bases at J, with 12 bases between the two ends. The germline CDR1 and CDR2 sequences are MDHEN and SYDVKM. The CDR3, as DNA: TGTGCCAGCAGTTTTGACGCAGCGAGCTCCTACGAGCAGTACTTC. The encoded protein is CASSFDAASSYEQYF.